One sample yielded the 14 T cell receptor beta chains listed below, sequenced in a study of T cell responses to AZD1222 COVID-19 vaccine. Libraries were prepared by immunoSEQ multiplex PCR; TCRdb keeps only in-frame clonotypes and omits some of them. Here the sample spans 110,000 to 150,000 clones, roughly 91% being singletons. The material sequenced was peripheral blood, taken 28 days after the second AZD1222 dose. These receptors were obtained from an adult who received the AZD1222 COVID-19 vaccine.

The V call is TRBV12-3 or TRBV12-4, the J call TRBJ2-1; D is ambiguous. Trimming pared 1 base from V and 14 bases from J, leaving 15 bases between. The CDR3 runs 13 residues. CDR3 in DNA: TGTGCCAGCAGTTTAGATATAGCCCCCCGGGAGTTCTTC. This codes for CASSLDIAPREFF.

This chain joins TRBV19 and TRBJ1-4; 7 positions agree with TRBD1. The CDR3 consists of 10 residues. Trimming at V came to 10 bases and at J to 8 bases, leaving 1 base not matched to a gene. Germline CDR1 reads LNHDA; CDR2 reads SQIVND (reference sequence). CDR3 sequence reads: CAKQGEKLFF. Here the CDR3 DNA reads TGTGCCAAACAGGGGGAAAAACTGTTTTTT.

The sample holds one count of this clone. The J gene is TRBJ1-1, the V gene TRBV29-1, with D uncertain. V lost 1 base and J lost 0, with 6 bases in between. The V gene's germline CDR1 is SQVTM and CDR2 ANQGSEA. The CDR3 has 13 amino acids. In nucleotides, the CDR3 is TGCAGCGTTGAAGGAAACTTGAACACTGAAGCTTTCTTT. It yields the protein CSVEGNLNTEAFF. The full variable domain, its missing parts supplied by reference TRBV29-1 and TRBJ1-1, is SAVISQKPSRDICQRGTSLTIQCQVDSQVTMMFWYRQQPGQSLTLIATANQGSEATYESGFVIDKFPISRPNLTFSTLTVSNMSPEDSSIYLCSVEGNLNTEAFFGQGTRLTVV.

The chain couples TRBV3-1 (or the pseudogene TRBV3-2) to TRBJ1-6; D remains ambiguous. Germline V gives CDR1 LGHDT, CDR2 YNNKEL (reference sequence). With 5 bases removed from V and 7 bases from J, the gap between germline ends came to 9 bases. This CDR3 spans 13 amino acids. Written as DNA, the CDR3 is TGTGCCAGCAGCTCCCGGCCCAATTCACCCCTCCACTTT. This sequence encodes CASSSRPNSPLHF.

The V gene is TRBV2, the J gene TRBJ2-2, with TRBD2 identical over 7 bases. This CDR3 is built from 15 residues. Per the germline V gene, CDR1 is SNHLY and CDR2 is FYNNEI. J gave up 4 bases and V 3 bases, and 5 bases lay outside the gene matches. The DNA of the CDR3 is TGTGCCAGCAGTGAGACTAGCCTTGTCACCGGGGAGCTGTTTTTT. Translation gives CASSETSLVTGELFF.

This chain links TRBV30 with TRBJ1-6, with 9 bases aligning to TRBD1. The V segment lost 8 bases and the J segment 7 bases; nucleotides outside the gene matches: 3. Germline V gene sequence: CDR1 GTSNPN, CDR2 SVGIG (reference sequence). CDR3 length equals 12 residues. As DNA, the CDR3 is TGTGCCGGACAGGGGCAAAATTCACCCCTCCACTTT. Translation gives CAGQGQNSPLHF.

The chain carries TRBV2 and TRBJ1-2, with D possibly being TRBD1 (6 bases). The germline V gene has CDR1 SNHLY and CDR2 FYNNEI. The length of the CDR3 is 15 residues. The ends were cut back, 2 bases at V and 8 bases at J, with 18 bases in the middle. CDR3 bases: TGTGCCAGCAGTGAATCTCGGGGGCGCGATTCGGGCTACACCTTC. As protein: CASSESRGRDSGYTF. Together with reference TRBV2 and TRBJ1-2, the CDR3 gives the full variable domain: EPEVTQTPSHQVTQMGQEVILRCVPISNHLYFYWYRQILGQKVEFLVSFYNNEISEKSEIFDDQFSVERPDGSNFTLKIRSTKLEDSAMYFCASSESRGRDSGYTFGSGTRLTVV.

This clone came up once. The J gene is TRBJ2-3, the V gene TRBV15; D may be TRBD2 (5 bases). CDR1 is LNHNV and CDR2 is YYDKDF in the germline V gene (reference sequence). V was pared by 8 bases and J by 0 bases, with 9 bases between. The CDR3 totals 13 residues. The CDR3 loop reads CATRLPSTDTQYF. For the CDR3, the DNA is TGTGCCACCCGACTACCTAGCACAGATACGCAGTATTTT.

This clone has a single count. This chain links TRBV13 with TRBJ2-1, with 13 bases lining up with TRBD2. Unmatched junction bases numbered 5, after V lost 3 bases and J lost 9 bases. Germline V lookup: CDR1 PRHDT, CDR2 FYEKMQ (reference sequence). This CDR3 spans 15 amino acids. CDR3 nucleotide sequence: TGTGCCAGCAGCTTCGGACTAGCGGGAGAAGGTGAGCAGTTCTTC. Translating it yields CASSFGLAGEGEQFF.

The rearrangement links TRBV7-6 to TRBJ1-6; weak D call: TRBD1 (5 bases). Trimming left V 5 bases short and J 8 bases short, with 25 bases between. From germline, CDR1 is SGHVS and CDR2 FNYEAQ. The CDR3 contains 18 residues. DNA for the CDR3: TGTGCCAGCAGCCCGAGGAGCGTTAGGGGCTCAAAAGATTCACCCCTCCACTTT. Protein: CASSPRSVRGSKDSPLHF.

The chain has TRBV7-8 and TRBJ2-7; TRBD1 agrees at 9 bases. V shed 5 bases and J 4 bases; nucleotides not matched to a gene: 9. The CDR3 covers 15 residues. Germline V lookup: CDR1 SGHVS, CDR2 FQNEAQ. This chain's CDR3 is CASSPRGQGFYEQYF. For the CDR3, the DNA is TGTGCCAGCAGCCCGCGCGGACAGGGGTTTTACGAGCAGTACTTC.

Here the CDR3 reads CASSLSLFRAGGGLAKNIQYF. The CDR3 nucleotides read TGTGCCAGCAGTTTATCTCTTTTTCGGGCAGGTGGAGGGTTAGCCAAAAACATTCAGTACTTC. V and J are TRBV28 and TRBJ2-4, with a possible D match to TRBD2 (6 bases). V was clipped by 1 base and J by 0 bases, with 25 bases between them. Per germline, CDR1 MDHEN and CDR2 SYDVKM. The CDR3 has 21 residues.

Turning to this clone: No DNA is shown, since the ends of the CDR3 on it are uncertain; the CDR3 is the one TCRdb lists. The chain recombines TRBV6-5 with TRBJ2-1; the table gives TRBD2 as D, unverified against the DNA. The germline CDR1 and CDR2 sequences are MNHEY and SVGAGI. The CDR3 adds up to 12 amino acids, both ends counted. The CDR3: CASSTSGNEQFF.

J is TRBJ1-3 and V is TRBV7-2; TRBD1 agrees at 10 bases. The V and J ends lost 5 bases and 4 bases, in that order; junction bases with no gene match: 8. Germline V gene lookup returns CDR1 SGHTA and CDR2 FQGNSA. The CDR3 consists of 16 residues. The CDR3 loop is CASSPRQGARGNTIYF. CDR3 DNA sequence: TGTGCCAGCAGCCCGAGACAGGGGGCGCGGGGAAACACCATATATTTT.